The rows below give T cell receptor beta chains drawn from one sample of a study of cytomegalovirus exposure and HLA in healthy donors. Produced via immunoSEQ multiplex PCR; TCRdb's table is partial and in-frame only. This table has 95,000 to 150,000 clones, roughly 88% appearing once. Sequenced material: PBMCs. The receptor source for this set is a woman under 30 in good health and CMV-seropositive. CDR3s include the opening cysteine and the closing phenylalanine or tryptophan. D genes are given only for firm matches. The listing skips clone size in some rows; elsewhere it reads once, few, many or a size class.

V gene	D gene	clone size	J gene	CDR3 protein	CDR3 DNA
TRBV6-5	-	once	TRBJ1-2	CASSYLGLYGYTF	TGTGCCAGCAGTTACTTGGGACTCTATGGCTACACCTTC
TRBV27	-	-	TRBJ1-1	CASSLWGGNTEAFF	TGTGCCAGCAGTTTGTGGGGAGGGAACACTGAAGCTTTCTTT
TRBV25-1	TRBD1	-	TRBJ1-1	CASSETGVNTEAFF	TGTGCCAGCAGTGAGACAGGGGTAAATACTGAAGCTTTCTTT
TRBV30	TRBD1	-	TRBJ1-5	CASGTGSNQPQHF	TGTGCCTCCGGGACAGGGAGCAATCAGCCCCAGCATTTT
TRBV5-1	-	-	TRBJ2-2	CASSLVGADTGELFF	TGCGCCAGCAGCTTGGTAGGGGCCGACACCGGGGAGCTGTTTTTT
TRBV2	-	-	TRBJ2-1	CASIQTAGDEQFF	TGTGCCAGCATTCAAACAGCAGGGGATGAGCAGTTCTTC
TRBV7-8	-	few	TRBJ1-2	CASSLGSGSMGYTF	TGTGCCAGCAGCTTAGGATCCGGTTCTATGGGCTACACCTTC
TRBV25-1	-	-	TRBJ2-2	CASSVTTGAGELFF	TGTGCCAGCAGTGTGACTACGGGGGCCGGGGAGCTGTTTTTT
TRBV19	TRBD1	-	TRBJ1-5	CASGTPGTGHNQPQHF	TGTGCCAGTGGCACTCCCGGGACAGGTCACAATCAGCCCCAGCATTTT
TRBV18	TRBD1	-	TRBJ1-2	CASSPPAGTGRGYTF	TGTGCCAGCTCACCACCGGCCGGGACAGGTCGGGGCTACACCTTC
TRBV19	-	-	TRBJ1-5	CASSIGGGQPQHF	TGTGCCAGTAGTATCGGGGGAGGTCAGCCCCAGCATTTT
TRBV14	TRBD1	-	TRBJ1-1	CASSFLGTGGTEAFF	TGTGCCAGCAGCTTCCTAGGGACAGGGGGTACTGAAGCTTTCTTT
TRBV19	-	-	TRBJ1-1	CASRKGVANTEAFF	TGTGCCAGTAGAAAGGGGGTGGCGAACACTGAAGCTTTCTTT
TRBV5-4	TRBD2	-	TRBJ2-4	CASSLAASGTKNIQYF	TGTGCCAGCAGCTTGGCGGCTAGCGGGACTAAAAACATTCAGTACTTC
TRBV6-6	-	-	TRBJ1-2	CASGSQGYYGYTF	TGTGCCAGCGGATCACAGGGATACTATGGCTACACCTTC
TRBV2	-	-	TRBJ2-1	CASSAPPQLGFGENEQFF	TGTGCCAGCAGCGCTCCTCCCCAACTAGGTTTTGGGGAGAATGAGCAGTTCTTC
TRBV7-9	TRBD2	-	TRBJ2-5	CASSLTSGMKTQYF	TGTGCCAGCAGCTTAACTAGCGGGATGAAGACCCAGTACTTC
TRBV30	TRBD1	once	TRBJ1-3	CAWSTGQPSSGNTIYF	TGTGCCTGGAGTACGGGACAGCCCTCCTCTGGAAACACCATATATTTT
TRBV18	TRBD1	-	TRBJ1-1	CASSETGAERTEAFF	TGTGCCAGCTCAGAAACAGGGGCGGAAAGGACTGAAGCTTTCTTT
TRBV18	TRBD1	once	TRBJ2-5	CASSPVTGAQETQYF	TGTGCCAGCTCACCCGTAACAGGGGCCCAAGAGACCCAGTACTTC
TRBV11-2	-	many	TRBJ1-2	CASSQESGPYGYTF	TGTGCCAGCAGCCAGGAGAGCGGCCCCTATGGCTACACCTTC
TRBV6-5	-	-	TRBJ1-5	CASRSWEGQPQHF	TGTGCCAGCAGAAGCTGGGAGGGTCAGCCCCAGCATTTT
TRBV30	-	-	TRBJ1-2	CAWRAEGLYSYTF	TGTGCCTGGAGGGCGGAGGGGCTCTATAGCTACACCTTC
TRBV28	-	-	TRBJ1-3	CASISATGLSGNTIYF	TGTGCCAGCATTTCAGCCACAGGTCTCTCTGGAAACACCATATATTTT
TRBV7-2	-	-	TRBJ2-7	CASSLEASVSYEQYF	TGTGCCAGCAGCTTAGAAGCTAGCGTATCCTACGAGCAGTACTTC
TRBV11-3	TRBD1	once	TRBJ1-2	CASSLRGQGYYGYTF	TGTGCCAGCAGCTTAAGGGGACAGGGGTACTATGGCTACACCTTC
TRBV10-3	TRBD1	-	TRBJ2-7	CAISDDRGGDEQYF	TGTGCCATCAGCGACGACAGGGGAGGCGACGAGCAGTACTTC
TRBV9	-	-	TRBJ2-1	CASSVAETPYNEQFF	TGTGCCAGCAGCGTAGCAGAGACTCCCTACAATGAGCAGTTCTTC
TRBV2	TRBD2	-	TRBJ2-7	CASSAGLAGNYEQYF	TGTGCCAGCAGCGCGGGACTAGCGGGTAACTACGAGCAGTACTTC
TRBV27	TRBD1	-	TRBJ2-7	CASSPRQGAYEQYF	TGTGCCAGCAGTCCGCGACAGGGGGCCTACGAGCAGTACTTC
TRBV6-1	-	-	TRBJ1-2	CASSEGVVAGFYGYTF	TGTGCCAGCAGTGAAGGGGTCGTGGCAGGGTTCTATGGCTACACCTTC
TRBV2	-	-	TRBJ2-5	CASSTSAGMGGETQYF	TGTGCCAGCAGCACGTCCGCGGGAATGGGGGGAGAGACCCAGTACTTC
TRBV6-1	-	-	TRBJ2-7	CASSEYRQALYEQYF	TGTGCCAGCAGTGAATACCGACAGGCTCTCTACGAGCAGTACTTC
TRBV15	TRBD2	once	TRBJ2-1	CATSRERLAGGGEQFF	TGTGCCACCAGCAGGGAGAGACTAGCGGGAGGGGGTGAGCAGTTCTTC
TRBV18	TRBD1	-	TRBJ2-4	CASSPYRDRFKNIQYF	TGTGCCAGCTCACCCTATAGGGACAGGTTTAAAAACATTCAGTACTTC
TRBV30	TRBD1	-	TRBJ2-7	CAWRAWDRGSDEQYF	TGTGCCTGGAGGGCCTGGGACAGGGGATCAGATGAGCAGTACTTC
TRBV6-1	-	-	TRBJ1-2	CASSQRPRYYGYTF	TGTGCCAGCAGCCAGCGACCTCGTTATTATGGCTACACCTTC
TRBV16	TRBD1	-	TRBJ1-1	CASSQSGQGNTEAFF	TGTGCCAGCAGCCAATCAGGACAGGGCAACACTGAAGCTTTCTTT
TRBV6-1	-	-	TRBJ2-7	CASSGNRFSYEQYF	TGTGCCAGCAGTGGAAACAGGTTCTCCTACGAGCAGTACTTC
TRBV6-5	-	once	TRBJ2-4	CASSFRGFGIQYF	TGTGCCAGCAGTTTTCGGGGGTTCGGCATTCAGTACTTC
TRBV29-1	TRBD2	-	TRBJ2-5	CSVVASGNQETQYF	TGCAGCGTTGTGGCTAGCGGTAACCAAGAGACCCAGTACTTC
TRBV5-1	TRBD2	-	TRBJ2-1	CASSTAGKLAGGPRSVYNEQFF	TGCGCCAGCAGCACCGCGGGAAAACTAGCGGGGGGGCCCAGATCGGTCTACAATGAGCAGTTCTTC
TRBV7-2	TRBD1	-	TRBJ2-1	CASSFRITGGRSYNEQFF	TGTGCCAGCAGCTTTCGTATTACAGGGGGCCGTTCCTACAATGAGCAGTTCTTC
TRBV6-1	-	once	TRBJ2-7	CASSEIREQQYF	TGTGCCAGCAGTGAGATACGGGAACAGCAGTACTTC
TRBV7-2	-	-	TRBJ1-2	CASSWDTGLGYTF	TGTGCCAGCAGCTGGGACACAGGTCTAGGCTACACCTTC
TRBV19	-	-	TRBJ2-7	CASRVEGGREQYF	TGTGCCAGTAGAGTAGAAGGGGGTCGGGAGCAGTACTTC
TRBV2	TRBD1	-	TRBJ2-3	CASSERARGRLTDTQYF	TGTGCCAGCAGTGAAAGGGCCAGGGGGCGCTTGACAGATACGCAGTATTTT
TRBV2	-	-	TRBJ2-7	CASSANRGDYYEQYF	TGTGCCAGCAGTGCGAACAGGGGGGACTACTACGAGCAGTACTTC